Listed below are T cell receptor beta chains from one sample, sequenced in a study of T cells in Graves' hyperthyroidism and ophthalmopathy. From the multiplex PCR reads, TCRdb called clonotypes with MiXCR, one entry per CDR3 protein. The sample lists around 700,000 distinct CDR3 sequences, roughly a sixth occurring once. What was sequenced was blood. The receptors were gathered from a woman aged 50 to 60 with Graves' hyperthyroidism that later progressed to Graves' ophthalmopathy. Both conserved end residues are part of each CDR3. The D gene is left open where the match is weak. A row's size may be missing; if present it is once, few, many or a size class.

.	TRBV20-1	.	TRBJ1-6	TGCAGTGCTGCCCGAGGAGGGGCCGTTAATTCACCCCTCCACTTT	CSAARGGAVNSPLHF
.	TRBV18	many	TRBJ2-7	TGTGCCAGCTCACCACAGGGGGGCTCCTTCTCCTACGAGCAGTACTTC	CASSPQGGSFSYEQYF
.	TRBV30	.	TRBJ1-5	TGTGCCTGGAATGGGTTGGATAGCAATCAGCCCCAGCATTTT	CAWNGLDSNQPQHF
TRBD1	TRBV3-1	many	TRBJ2-7	TGTGCCAGCAGCCAAGATCTAGCGACAGGGGACGAGCAGTACTTC	CASSQDLATGDEQYF
.	TRBV15	.	TRBJ2-5	TGTGCCACCAGCCCACGGACTCTTACGTGGGAGACCCAGTACTTC	CATSPRTLTWETQYF
TRBD1	TRBV7-2	.	TRBJ1-3	TGTGCCAGCAGCCCGTTAATGACAGGGGGATATGGAAACACCATATATTTT	CASSPLMTGGYGNTIYF
.	TRBV12-3/TRBV12-4	few	TRBJ2-2	TGTGCCAGCAGTCCCATGGGGGGATTGGGGGAGCTGTTTTTT	CASSPMGGLGELFF
TRBD1	TRBV11-2	many	TRBJ2-5	TGTGCCAGCAGCTATCCAGGACAGGACCAAGGGACCCAGTACTTC	CASSYPGQDQGTQYF
.	TRBV2	many	TRBJ1-2	TGTGCCAGCAAACGGGGGCTGGTCTATGGCTACACCTTC	CASKRGLVYGYTF
TRBD1	TRBV20-1	many	TRBJ2-7	TGCAGTGCTAGAGATTGGGGACAGGGGTTTGACTACGAGCAGTACTTC	CSARDWGQGFDYEQYF
.	TRBV6-1	.	TRBJ1-1	TGTGCCAGCAGTCCCATAGCAGGGGTATCTGGGAAAGCTTTCTTT	CASSPIAGVSGKAFF
TRBD1	TRBV11-2	many	TRBJ1-2	TGTGCCAGCAGCCCCGACAGGGAAGGTAGAGGGAACTATGGCTACACCTTC	CASSPDREGRGNYGYTF
TRBD1	TRBV20-1	many	TRBJ2-3	TGCAGTGCTACGAGACAGGGGCTGCGAGATACGCAGTATTTT	CSATRQGLRDTQYF
.	TRBV6-1	.	TRBJ1-2	TGTGCCAGCACCTCCGATTCGCTGCCTGGGGTCGATGGCTACACCTTC	CASTSDSLPGVDGYTF
TRBD1	TRBV7-3	few	TRBJ2-5	TGTGCCAGCAGCCCCCACGTGGGGACAGGGCAAGAGACCCAGTACTTC	CASSPHVGTGQETQYF
.	TRBV3-1	many	TRBJ1-5	TGTGCCAGCAGCCAATACCCCGGGGGCAATCAGCCCCAGCATTTT	CASSQYPGGNQPQHF
TRBD1	TRBV7-8	.	TRBJ2-7	TGTGCCAGCAGCAAAGAGGCCGACAGGGGCTACGAGCAGTACTTC	CASSKEADRGYEQYF
.	TRBV19	.	TRBJ2-7	TGTGCCAGTAGTTTGTCAGGGACTCAGCTCTACGAGCAGTACTTC	CASSLSGTQLYEQYF
.	TRBV15	.	TRBJ2-5	TGTGCCACCAGCAGAGATACGGGACATGTAGAGACCCAGTACTTC	CATSRDTGHVETQYF
.	TRBV3-1	many	TRBJ2-7	TGTGCCAGCAGCTTCTCGGAGCGCTACGAGCAGTACTTC	CASSFSERYEQYF
.	TRBV12-3/TRBV12-4	few	TRBJ1-1	TGTGCCAGCAGTTTGCGGAATTTAGGGACGGAAGTTTTCTTT	CASSLRNLGTEVFF
.	TRBV3-1	.	TRBJ2-1	TGTGCCAGCAGCCAAGGGGCAGGTCAATCCTACAATGAGCAGTTCTTC	CASSQGAGQSYNEQFF
.	TRBV20-1	.	TRBJ1-2	TGCAGTGCTAGAGGTGACAGGCCTACTTCGAGCACCTTC	CSARGDRPTSSTF
.	TRBV7-8	many	TRBJ2-7	TGTGCCAGCAGCTTAGGGGAGGGGGTCGAGCAGTACTTC	CASSLGEGVEQYF
TRBD1	TRBV2	many	TRBJ1-1	TGTGCCAGCATAGGGGAGGGGGCTGTCCGGGAGAACACTGAAGCTTTCTTT	CASIGEGAVRENTEAFF
.	TRBV6-1	.	TRBJ2-2	TGTGCCAGCAGTGCCCAGGACCCGGGCACCGGGGAGCTGTTTTTT	CASSAQDPGTGELFF
.	TRBV3-1	many	TRBJ2-5	TGTGCCAGCAGCCCCCGGGGGCTCTCCCAAGAGACCCAGTACTTC	CASSPRGLSQETQYF
TRBD1	TRBV11-3	.	TRBJ1-1	TGTGCCAGCAGCTCCGACAGGGGGGCCACTGAAGCTTTCTTT	CASSSDRGATEAFF
.	TRBV3-1	.	TRBJ1-3	TGTGCCAGCAGCCAAGTGCATGCTGGAAACACCATATATTTT	CASSQVHAGNTIYF
.	TRBV4-1	few	TRBJ1-5	TGCGCCAGCAGCCAAGATTTTGCGGAGCAGCCCCAGCATTTT	CASSQDFAEQPQHF
.	TRBV6-1	few	TRBJ1-6	TGTGCCAGCACCTGGGCGGAGGGCGGGAATTCACCCCTCCACTTT	CASTWAEGGNSPLHF
TRBD1	TRBV11-2	many	TRBJ2-3	TGTGCCAGCAGCCCCGGGACAGTGGCAGATACGCAGTATTTT	CASSPGTVADTQYF
.	TRBV4-2	.	TRBJ1-5	TGTGCCAGCAGCCAAGATGCAGGGGCCTACAATCAGCCCCAGCATTTT	CASSQDAGAYNQPQHF
.	TRBV29-1	.	TRBJ1-5	TGCAGCGTTGTGGCCCAACGGGGGCCCCAGCATTTT	CSVVAQRGPQHF
TRBD2	TRBV3-1	many	TRBJ2-1	TGTGCCAGCAGCCAGGCCGGGACTAGATACAATGAGCAGTTCTTC	CASSQAGTRYNEQFF
TRBD2	TRBV9	.	TRBJ2-1	TGTGCCAGCAGCGTAGCGGGGGGTACTTACAATGAGCAGTTCTTC	CASSVAGGTYNEQFF
.	TRBV7-3	many	TRBJ2-5	TGTGCCAGCAGCTTAACGGCCCAAGAGACCCAGTACTTC	CASSLTAQETQYF
.	TRBV3-1	once	TRBJ1-2	TGTGCCAGCAGGCCGGGCGGGGTGGCCTATGGCTACACCTTC	CASRPGGVAYGYTF
.	TRBV2	many	TRBJ2-3	TGTGCCAGCAACCCGTACAGGGCGGATACGCAGTATTTT	CASNPYRADTQYF
.	TRBV6-5	.	TRBJ2-2	TGTGCCAGCAGTTACCAGGACCCATACACCGGGGAGCTGTTTTTT	CASSYQDPYTGELFF
.	TRBV6-1	.	TRBJ1-3	TGTGCCAGCAGTGAGACACTGAGAAACACCATATATTTT	CASSETLRNTIYF
.	TRBV29-1	.	TRBJ1-2	TGCAGCGTGAGGGGCCGTAACTATGGCTACACCTTC	CSVRGRNYGYTF
.	TRBV3-1	many	TRBJ2-1	TGTGCCAGCAGCCAAGATTGGCAGGTCGGGCAGTTCTTC	CASSQDWQVGQFF
TRBD2	TRBV7-9	many	TRBJ2-1	TGTGCCAGCACCGGACTAGTTTTCGGTTACAATGAGCAGTTCTTC	CASTGLVFGYNEQFF
.	TRBV14	.	TRBJ1-6	TGTGCCAGCAGCCAACAGGGAGATTCACCCCTCCACTTT	CASSQQGDSPLHF
TRBD1	TRBV29-1	.	TRBJ2-7	TGCAGCGTTGTCCCCGGGACAGGGCGGTACGAGCAGTACTTC	CSVVPGTGRYEQYF
TRBD2	TRBV3-1	many	TRBJ2-7	TGTGCCAGCAGCCCCGAGACTAGCGGGGGGTCCCTCGAGCAGTACTTC	CASSPETSGGSLEQYF
TRBD1	TRBV27	.	TRBJ2-2	TGTGCCAGCAGTTTACAGACAGGGTTAGGGGCCGGGGAGCTGTTTTTT	CASSLQTGLGAGELFF
TRBD1	TRBV12-3/TRBV12-4	.	TRBJ1-4	TGTGCCAGCAGTCCGGGACAGAATAATGAAAAACTGTTTTTT	CASSPGQNNEKLFF
TRBD1	TRBV7-6	.	TRBJ2-3	TGTGCCAGCAGCTCCTCCGTGACAGGGGGCACAGATACGCAGTATTTT	CASSSSVTGGTDTQYF
.	TRBV19	.	TRBJ2-7	TGTGCCAGTAGAGGGGCGACAGGATCCTCCTACGAGCAGTACTTC	CASRGATGSSYEQYF
.	TRBV9	many	TRBJ1-1	TGTGCCAGCAGCTCTCAGACAGATAACACTGAAGCTTTCTTT	CASSSQTDNTEAFF
.	TRBV27	few	TRBJ1-1	TGTGCCAGCAGTTTATCCCCCGGGATATACACTGAAGCTTTCTTT	CASSLSPGIYTEAFF
.	TRBV13	many	TRBJ1-1	TGTGCCAGCAGCTTGGGTTTAGCTTCAACGGACACTGAAGCTTTCTTT	CASSLGLASTDTEAFF
.	TRBV9	.	TRBJ2-1	TGTGCCAGCAGCGTAGAACGGGATTATGAGCAGTTCTTC	CASSVERDYEQFF
.	TRBV20-1	.	TRBJ2-7	TGCAGTGCTAGGGAAACAGGGAGGTCCTACGAGCAGTACTTC	CSARETGRSYEQYF
.	TRBV19	many	TRBJ1-1	TGTGCCAGTAGTACCACCCTCGCCAATCAGGTCATGAACACTGAAGCTTTCTTT	CASSTTLANQVMNTEAFF
.	TRBV9	few	TRBJ1-1	TGTGCCAGCAGCGTAAGCCTGGGACCGAACACTGAAGCTTTCTTT	CASSVSLGPNTEAFF